The sequence of this T cell receptor beta chain was determined in a study of stem cell transplantation in POMP-related autoinflammatory disease. Using immunoSEQ multiplex PCR, the repertoire was profiled, and TCRdb retains in-frame clones only, with some absent. The sample holds approximately 65,000 clones; roughly 88% are singletons and the top ten take roughly 0.7%. PRAID combined immunodeficiency and autoinflammation. This CDR3 has 14 amino acids. V lost 2 bases, J lost 6 bases, and 14 bases lay in between. Germline assignment: CDR1 MDHEN and CDR2 SYDVKM. The chain uses TRBV28 and TRBJ2-7; tentative D call: TRBD1 (6 bases). Here the sequenced sample was CD4+ T cells from PBMCs, taken after stem cell transplantation. The TCR sequence derives from a human patient with POMP-related autoinflammation and immune dysregulation (PRAID). The graft donor may have given rise to some T cells. The CDR3 coding sequence is TGTGCCAGCAGTTTAGCAGGGGTCGAGCGCGAGCAGTACTTC. It codes for CASSLAGVEREQYF.